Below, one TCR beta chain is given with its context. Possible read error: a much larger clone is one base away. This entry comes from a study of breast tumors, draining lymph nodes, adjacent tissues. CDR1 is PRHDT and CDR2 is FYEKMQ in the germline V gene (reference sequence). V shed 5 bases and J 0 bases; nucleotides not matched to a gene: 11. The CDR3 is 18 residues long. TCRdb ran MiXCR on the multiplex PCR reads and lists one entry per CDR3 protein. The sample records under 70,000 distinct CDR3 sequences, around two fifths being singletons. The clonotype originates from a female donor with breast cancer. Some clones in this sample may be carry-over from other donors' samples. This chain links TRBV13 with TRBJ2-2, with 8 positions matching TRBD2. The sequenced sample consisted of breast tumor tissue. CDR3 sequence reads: CASSLPAGVDSNTGELFF. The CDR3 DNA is TGTGCCAGCAGCCTGCCAGCGGGAGTAGATTCGAACACCGGGGAGCTGTTTTTT.